This is a list of T cell receptor beta chains from one sample in a study of T cells in Graves' hyperthyroidism and ophthalmopathy. One entry per CDR3 protein, called by TCRdb with MiXCR from the multiplex PCR reads. Here the sample spans 650,000 to 800,000 distinct CDR3 sequences, 45% being singletons. The source material was peripheral blood or thyroid tissue (not recorded which). These receptors were taken from an adult man with Graves' disease, either hyperthyroidism or ophthalmopathy (not recorded which). CDR3s include the opening cysteine and the closing phenylalanine or tryptophan. The D gene is left open where the match is weak. The size entry is marked missing in some rows and otherwise reads once, few, many or a size class.

CDR3nt,CDR3aa,d_gene,abundance,j_gene,v_gene
TGCAGCGTTAGGACAGGTGGGGAGCTGTTTTTT,CSVRTGGELFF,TRBD1,once,TRBJ2-2,TRBV29-1
TGTGCCAGTACCTCGGACAGGTATAGCAATCAGCCCCAGCATTTT,CASTSDRYSNQPQHF,TRBD1,few,TRBJ1-5,TRBV19
TGTGCCAGAGCGGACAGGGGTAATGAAAAACTGTTTTTT,CARADRGNEKLFF,TRBD1,few,TRBJ1-4,TRBV2
TGCAGTGCTAGAGATGAATTCTACGAGCAGTACTTC,CSARDEFYEQYF,.,.,TRBJ2-7,TRBV20-1
TGTGCCAGCAGACCCGGTCAACAGGGTTCGGGTACTGAAGCTTTCTTT,CASRPGQQGSGTEAFF,.,few,TRBJ1-1,TRBV9
TGTGCCAGCAGTGAATGGGGGTTGGCTGAAGCTTTCTTT,CASSEWGLAEAFF,.,many,TRBJ1-1,TRBV25-1
TGTGCCAGCAGTGAAACCGGGGTTTGGCAGCCCCAGCATTTT,CASSETGVWQPQHF,.,few,TRBJ1-5,TRBV6-1
TGTGCTAGCAGCTCCGTAGAAGACAGGGTCGCGGAGACCCAGTACTTC,CASSSVEDRVAETQYF,TRBD1,many,TRBJ2-5,TRBV7-7
TGTGCCAGCAGCTTACAGGGCCATGGCTACACCTTC,CASSLQGHGYTF,.,many,TRBJ1-2,TRBV7-8
TGCAGCGTTGCTTCGTTGACTAGCGGGAGGTTGTACGAGCAGTTCTTC,CSVASLTSGRLYEQFF,TRBD2,.,TRBJ2-1,TRBV29-1
TGTGCCAGCACCACACTAGCGGGAGCTGGGGAGCTGGTTTTC,CASTTLAGAGELVF,TRBD2,.,TRBJ2-2,TRBV7-6
TGTGCCAGCAACGCACGGGGCAGGGATAACTATGGCTACACCTTC,CASNARGRDNYGYTF,.,many,TRBJ1-2,TRBV7-8
TGTGCTAGAGAGCCCGGGAGAGGAGAGACCCAGTACTTC,CAREPGRGETQYF,.,.,TRBJ2-5,TRBV25-1
TGTGCCATCACCACAGGGAGGGATTCACCCCTCCACTTT,CAITTGRDSPLHF,.,.,TRBJ1-6,TRBV10-3
TGTGCCAGCAACTACCAGGGGGCTCCAACTAATGAAAAACTGTTTTTT,CASNYQGAPTNEKLFF,TRBD1,few,TRBJ1-4,TRBV2
TGTGCCAGTAAAGGAGGCCAAGAGACCCAGTACTTC,CASKGGQETQYF,.,many,TRBJ2-5,TRBV19
TGTGCTAGTGGTTTGGGCCAACCAACAGGGTCCGAGACCCAGTACTTC,CASGLGQPTGSETQYF,.,.,TRBJ2-5,TRBV12-5
TGCGCCAGCAGCCCACCGGGGGGTGAGGCTGAGCAGTACTTC,CASSPPGGEAEQYF,TRBD2,many,TRBJ2-7,TRBV5-1
TGTGCCAGCAGCTTGGGTGTCCTTAGCAATCAGCCCCAGCATTTT,CASSLGVLSNQPQHF,.,few,TRBJ1-5,TRBV7-8
TGTGCCAGCAGCCAAGATCGGCAACTAACCTACGAGCAGTACTTC,CASSQDRQLTYEQYF,.,few,TRBJ2-7,TRBV9
TGTGCCACCAGTGATGCCACAGGGAAGCATTTT,CATSDATGKHF,.,.,TRBJ1-5,TRBV24-1
TGTGCCATCAGTGAGTCATTGGGGGCGTATAATTCACCCCTCCACTTT,CAISESLGAYNSPLHF,.,many,TRBJ1-6,TRBV10-3
TGTGCCAGCAGCCGGGCCCCGAGGGGCAATCAGCCCCAGCATTTT,CASSRAPRGNQPQHF,.,.,TRBJ1-5,TRBV9
TGTGCCAGCAGCCTCGGACAGTCAACTAATGAAAAACTGTTTTTT,CASSLGQSTNEKLFF,.,many,TRBJ1-4,TRBV7-9
TGCAGTGCTAGACAGCCTGGGCCTTCCAAAGGAGGCTACACCTTC,CSARQPGPSKGGYTF,.,.,TRBJ1-2,TRBV20-1
TGCAGTGCTAGAGCCGGACAGACGGTGACTGAAGCTTTCTTT,CSARAGQTVTEAFF,.,.,TRBJ1-1,TRBV20-1
TGTGCCAGCAGCGTATTAGAGACCCAGTACTTC,CASSVLETQYF,.,many,TRBJ2-5,TRBV9
TGTGCCAGCAGTTTGTACCGGTCCTTGTTCTTCCAGGTGAACACTGAAGCTTTCTTT,CASSLYRSLFFQVNTEAFF,.,.,TRBJ1-1,TRBV2
TGCAGTGCTAGAGTGGAGGGGAACACTGAAGCTTTCTTT,CSARVEGNTEAFF,.,.,TRBJ1-1,TRBV20-1
TGTGCCAGCACCAAGAAGGGACTAGCGGCCTGGAACCAAGAGACCCAGTACTTC,CASTKKGLAAWNQETQYF,TRBD2,.,TRBJ2-5,TRBV7-9
TGTGCCAGCAGTGAAGAGGGGAGGGGCTGGAAGGGCACTGAAGCTTTCTTT,CASSEEGRGWKGTEAFF,.,once,TRBJ1-1,TRBV6-6
TGTGCTAGCAGCTTAGCCAGACAAGAGACCCAGTACTTC,CASSLARQETQYF,.,many,TRBJ2-5,TRBV7-7
TGTGCCACCAGCAGTTTATGGGGGACCTATGGCTACACCTTC,CATSSLWGTYGYTF,.,.,TRBJ1-2,TRBV15
TGTGCCACCAGTGATCGAGATTACAATGAGCAGTTCTTC,CATSDRDYNEQFF,.,.,TRBJ2-1,TRBV2
TGTGCCAGCAGGGACAGGGGCGCTTCCTACGAGCAGTACTTC,CASRDRGASYEQYF,TRBD1,.,TRBJ2-7,TRBV10-3
TGTGCCAGTAGTAGCGACAGGGGGCGCAACGAGCAGTACTTC,CASSSDRGRNEQYF,TRBD1,few,TRBJ2-7,TRBV19
TGTGCCAGCAGTGATAGGGCGGCTGCTAATTCACCCCTCCACTTT,CASSDRAAANSPLHF,.,.,TRBJ1-6,TRBV25-1
TGTGCCAGCAGCTTAGGGGCAGGGTCAGAGACCCAGTACTTC,CASSLGAGSETQYF,.,many,TRBJ2-5,TRBV7-9
TGTGCCAGCAGTTACGCTCCGGGGCAGCCTGAAGCTTTCTTT,CASSYAPGQPEAFF,.,few,TRBJ1-1,TRBV6-5
TGCAGTGCGGGTCAGCCCCAGCATTTT,CSAGQPQHF,.,many,TRBJ1-5,TRBV20-1
TGTGCCAGCACCTACCCGGGACAGGGTCTTGGCTACACCTTC,CASTYPGQGLGYTF,TRBD1,few,TRBJ1-2,TRBV7-9
TGTGCCACCACCACCCCTAGCGGGGAGCTGTTTTTT,CATTTPSGELFF,.,many,TRBJ2-2,TRBV24-1
TGCAGCTCCGGGACAGGGGGCTTCAACTATGGCTACACCTTC,CSSGTGGFNYGYTF,TRBD1,.,TRBJ1-2,TRBV29-1
TGCAGCGTTAGGAGCGGAACTAACTATGGCTACACCTTC,CSVRSGTNYGYTF,.,.,TRBJ1-2,TRBV29-1
TGTGCCACCAGCAGGGGTATGGGGGCCTCCTCGGGGGAGCAGTACTTC,CATSRGMGASSGEQYF,.,.,TRBJ2-7,TRBV15